The 16 T cell receptor beta chains listed next were all sequenced from one sample in a study of T cell changes during pregnancy in multiple sclerosis. Libraries were prepared by immunoSEQ multiplex PCR; TCRdb keeps only in-frame clonotypes and omits some of them. The data show 70,000 to 100,000 clones, around 93% seen once. The sequencing here drew on peripheral blood, taken in the third trimester of pregnancy. These receptors were taken from a female donor with multiple sclerosis, enrolled in a pregnancy study.

A word on this clone: A read error may account for a junction end that differs from germline. The rearrangement uses TRBV7-9 and TRBJ2-3, with 7 bases identical to TRBD2. This CDR3 contains 11 residues. CDR1 and CDR2 (germline): SEHNR, FQNEAQ (reference sequence). The CDR3 protein is CGAGQGDTQYF. Here the CDR3 DNA reads TGCGGAGCGGGGCAGGGAGATACGCAGTATTTT.

The gene calls are TRBV2 and TRBJ1-4; maybe TRBD1 (5 bases). Trimming pared 1 base from V and 3 bases from J, leaving 9 bases between. The CDR3 runs to 15 residues. The germline gives CDR1 SNHLY, CDR2 FYNNEI. CDR3 sequence reads: CASSEVAGPNEKLFF. The CDR3 DNA reads as TGTGCCAGCAGTGAAGTTGCAGGGCCTAATGAAAAACTGTTTTTT.

Notes on this clone: Different DNA sequences within this sample yield the same CDR3. Here the CDR3 reads CASSLRLAGGNEQFF. The CDR3 DNA reads TGCGCCAGCAGCTTGCGCCTAGCGGGAGGCAATGAGCAGTTCTTC. The V and J genes are TRBV5-1 and TRBJ2-1, with 11 nucleotides matching TRBD2. Germline CDR1 and CDR2: SGHRS and YFSETQ. The CDR3 extends over 15 amino acids. V gave up 1 base and J gave up 6 bases; unmatched junction bases: 3. The full variable domain, in which reference TRBV5-1 and TRBJ2-1 provide the parts outside the CDR3, is KAGVTQTPRYLIKTRGQQVTLSCSPISGHRSVSWYQQTPGQGLQFLFEYFSETQRNKGNFPGRFSGRQFSNSRSEMNVSTLELGDSALYLCASSLRLAGGNEQFFGPGTRLTVL.

The chain joins TRBV4-2 to TRBJ1-3, with D hard to call. The CDR3 runs to 9 residues. Germline values: CDR1 LGHNA, CDR2 YNFKEQ. Between the trimmed V and J ends, which lost 8 bases and 11 bases, there was a span of 7 bases. The CDR3 nucleotides read TGTGCCAGCTTGAGGGCCATATATTTT. Amino acids: CASLRAIYF.

J is TRBJ1-2 and V is TRBV2, with D perhaps matching TRBD1 (5 bases). The V end was cut by 7 bases, the J end by 6 bases, with 9 bases between. The CDR3 has 11 amino acids. Germline CDR1 is SNHLY and CDR2 is FYNNEI. The CDR3 region is CASTGGDGYTF. For the CDR3, the DNA is TGTGCCAGCACGGGGGGTGATGGCTACACCTTC.

The rearrangement uses TRBV5-6 and TRBJ1-2, with a possible D match to TRBD1 (5 bases). CDR1 and CDR2 (germline): SGHDT, YYEEEE. V lost 4 bases and J lost 3, with 13 bases in between. The CDR3 contains 14 residues. The CDR3, as DNA: TGTGCCAGCAGCGGAGGGGTCCGCGACTATGGCTACACCTTC. Translated, it gives CASSGGVRDYGYTF.

The V call is TRBV4-2, the J call TRBJ1-5; tentatively, D is TRBD1 (6 bases). Germline CDR1 LGHNA, CDR2 YNFKEQ. Deletions cut 0 bases from V and 5 bases from J, with 14 bases between. The CDR3 covers 16 residues. The CDR3 region is CASSQELDREYQPQHF. CDR3 sequence (DNA): TGTGCCAGCAGCCAAGAATTGGACAGAGAATATCAGCCCCAGCATTTT.

The chain combines TRBV29-1 with TRBJ2-5, with 7 bases fitting TRBD1. The DNA end lines up better with TRBJ2-7; the J call may be wrong. CDR1 is SQVTM and CDR2 is ANQGSEA in the germline V gene. This CDR3 spans 14 amino acids. CDR3 DNA: TGCAGCGTCCAGAGGACAGGCGAGCTTTACGAGCAGTACTTC. Translation: CSVQRTGELYEQYF.

With regard to this clone: Compared with germline, one end of the junction differs, possibly owing to a read error. The chain links TRBV5-6 to TRBJ1-4; no firm D call. CDR3 length equals 15 residues. The V gene's germline CDR1 is SGHDT and CDR2 YYEEEE. The CDR3 nucleotides are TGTGCCACCAGCCAACAGCGGAGGGTTAATGAAAAACTGTTTTTT. Its translation is CATSQQRRVNEKLFF.

The rearrangement uses TRBV15 and TRBJ2-7; D might be TRBD1 (6 bases). Germline loops: CDR1 LNHNV, CDR2 YYDKDF (reference sequence). CDR3 length: 14 residues. V dropped 2 bases and J dropped 3 bases, with 11 bases sitting between them. The CDR3 loop is CATSRPGQHYEQYF. The CDR3 region has the DNA TGTGCCACCAGCAGACCGGGACAACACTACGAGCAGTACTTC. Variable domain in full (rest from reference TRBV15 and TRBJ2-7): DAMVIQNPRYQVTQFGKPVTLSCSQTLNHNVMYWYQQKSSQAPKLLFHYYDKDFNNEADTPDNFQSRRPNTSFCFLDIRSPGLGDTAMYLCATSRPGQHYEQYFGPGTRLTVT.

The rearrangement links TRBV19 to TRBJ2-2; D ambiguous. Trimming took off 5 bases at V and 6 bases at J, with 13 bases between the two ends. CDR1 and CDR2 from the germline V gene are LNHDA and SQIVND (reference sequence). This CDR3 is built from 14 residues. CDR3 sequence: CASSVGTVAGELFF. CDR3 bases: TGTGCCAGTAGTGTCGGAACAGTGGCCGGGGAGCTGTTTTTT. The variable domain in full, completed from reference TRBV19 and TRBJ2-2, reads DGGITQSPKYLFRKEGQNVTLSCEQNLNHDAMYWYRQDPGQGLRLIYYSQIVNDFQKGDIAEGYSVSREKKESFPLTVTSAQKNPTAFYLCASSVGTVAGELFFGEGSRLTVL.

The gene calls are TRBV29-1 and TRBJ2-5; weak D call: TRBD2 (6 bases). The CDR3 loop spans 14 amino acids. Looked up from germline, CDR1 is SQVTM and CDR2 is ANQGSEA. Trimming removed 4 bases at V and 2 bases at J, with 14 bases between. Here the CDR3 reads CSVVRGLSQETQYF. The CDR3 coding sequence is TGCAGCGTTGTGCGGGGACTCTCTCAAGAGACCCAGTACTTC. Full variable domain (outside the CDR3, taken from reference TRBV29-1 and TRBJ2-5): SAVISQKPSRDICQRGTSLTIQCQVDSQVTMMFWYRQQPGQSLTLIATANQGSEATYESGFVIDKFPISRPNLTFSTLTVSNMSPEDSSIYLCSVVRGLSQETQYFGPGTRLLVL.

This sequence joins TRBV2 and TRBJ2-4, with D uncertain. This CDR3 region has 12 residues. Germline V lookup: CDR1 SNHLY, CDR2 FYNNEI. With 6 bases removed from V and 1 base from J, the gap between germline ends came to 4 bases. The CDR3 protein is CASRGAKNIQYF. The CDR3 DNA is TGTGCCAGCAGGGGCGCCAAAAACATTCAGTACTTC.

In DNA form, the CDR3 reads TGTGCCAGCAGCTTGGTCCGCAGTAGCCCCTACAATGAGCAGTTCTTC. The encoded protein is CASSLVRSSPYNEQFF. The rearrangement uses TRBV5-6 and TRBJ2-1; no clear D. V was shortened by 0 bases and J by 2 bases, with 12 bases between the two germline ends. The CDR3 has 16 residues. Germline V CDR1 and CDR2: SGHDT, YYEEEE.

This clone has just one count. The chain uses TRBV6-4 and TRBJ2-1; 8 nucleotides line up with TRBD2. This CDR3 region has 15 residues. CDR1 and CDR2 from the germline V gene are MRHNA and SNTAGT. Losses at the gene ends were 6 bases for V and 0 bases for J; bases not matched to a gene: 4. CDR3 in amino acids: CASRAGTSSYNEQFF. CDR3 coding DNA: TGTGCCAGCAGAGCCGGGACTAGCTCCTACAATGAGCAGTTCTTC.

The rearrangement links TRBV7-8 to TRBJ1-5; D not resolved. The germline CDR1 and CDR2 sequences are SGHVS and FQNEAQ. V was trimmed by 0 bases and J by 0 bases, leaving 9 bases between them. This CDR3 has 16 amino acids. CDR3 sequence: CASSLAGVYSNQPQHF. The CDR3 DNA follows: TGTGCCAGCAGCTTAGCAGGAGTCTATAGCAATCAGCCCCAGCATTTT. The full variable domain, rest sourced from reference TRBV7-8 and TRBJ1-5, is GAGVSQSPRYKVAKRGQDVALRCDPISGHVSLFWYQQALGQGPEFLTYFQNEAQLDKSGLPSDRFFAERPEGSVSTLKIQRTQQEDSAVYLCASSLAGVYSNQPQHFGDGTRLSIL.